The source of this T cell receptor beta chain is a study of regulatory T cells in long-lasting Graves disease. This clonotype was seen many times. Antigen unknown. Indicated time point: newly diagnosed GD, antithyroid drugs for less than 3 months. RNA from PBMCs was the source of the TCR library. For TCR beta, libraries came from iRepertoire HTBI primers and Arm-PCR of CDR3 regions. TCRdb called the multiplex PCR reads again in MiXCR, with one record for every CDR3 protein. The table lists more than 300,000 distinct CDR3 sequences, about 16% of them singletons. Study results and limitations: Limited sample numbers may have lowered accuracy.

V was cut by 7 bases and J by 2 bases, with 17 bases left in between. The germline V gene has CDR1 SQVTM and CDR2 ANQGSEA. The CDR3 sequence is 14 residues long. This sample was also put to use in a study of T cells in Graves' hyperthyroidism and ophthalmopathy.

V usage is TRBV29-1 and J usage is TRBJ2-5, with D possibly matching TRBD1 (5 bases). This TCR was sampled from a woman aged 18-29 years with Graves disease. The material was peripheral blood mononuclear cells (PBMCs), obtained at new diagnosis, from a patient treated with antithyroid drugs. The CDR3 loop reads CSAQDDSRQETQYF. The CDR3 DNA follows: TGCAGCGCACAAGATGACAGCAGACAAGAGACCCAGTACTTC.